Presented here are 2 T cell receptor beta chains from one specimen sequenced in a study of radiotherapy plus CTLA-4 blockade in lung cancer. TCRdb's table, derived via immunoSEQ multiplex PCR, lists solely in-frame clones and lacks some. The table has about 67,000 clones, roughly 76% seen once; the top ten hold approximately 15%. Material: peripheral blood, obtained from a patient treated with radiotherapy plus ipilimumab. Receptors were obtained from a human donor with non-small cell lung cancer whose response to radiotherapy plus ipilimumab could not be evaluated. Some clones in this sample may be carry-over from other donors' samples.

The CDR3: CASSSTGPEQYF. For the CDR3, the DNA is TGCGCCAGCAGCTCGACAGGGCCCGAGCAGTACTTC. This chain joins TRBV5-1 and TRBJ2-7; TRBD1 aligns across 7 bases. This CDR3 contains 12 residues. Germline V gene data show CDR1 as SGHRS and CDR2 as YFSETQ. V lost 3 bases and J lost 6; bases outside the gene matches: 3.

The chain has TRBV15 and TRBJ1-5; 10 bases map to TRBD1. CDR3 length: 16 amino acids. Germline CDR1 LNHNV, CDR2 YYDKDF (reference sequence). After removal of 5 bases from V and 5 bases from J, the junction contained 9 bases not matched to a gene. The CDR3 DNA reads as TGTGCCACCAGCCCCATGACAGGGGGCGTCCATCAGCCCCAGCATTTT. Protein: CATSPMTGGVHQPQHF.